The present entry profiles one T cell receptor beta chain with its context. Authors' analysis steps: Estimation of nucleated cell counts was performed using reference gene primer amplification. Assay used: immunoSEQ multiplex PCR; TCRdb lists only in-frame clones, some missing. The D gene and trimming were derived from the DNA, and the V and J assignments and clone size from that table. The sample contains around 500,000 clones, approximately 91% of which appear only once. The data were taken from a study of blood T cell repertoires in COVID-19. About the study: Acute and convalescent COVID-19 specimens originated in the United States, Italy and Spain.

V was pared by 1 base and J by 4 bases, with 12 bases between. This CDR3 region has 16 residues. Germline CDR1 reads SGHRS; CDR2 reads YFSETQ. Material for sequencing was PBMCs or T cells enriched from blood (not recorded which). This chain connects TRBV5-1 to TRBJ1-6; possible D gene TRBD1, 6 bases. The origin of this receptor is a woman aged 55-75 years who had recovered from COVID-19. CDR3 sequence: CASSLSGQRYNSPLHF. As DNA, the CDR3 is TGCGCCAGCAGCTTGTCCGGACAGCGATATAATTCACCCCTCCACTTT.